Below are 21 T cell receptor beta chains sequenced from a single sample in a study of blood T cell repertoires in COVID-19. Sequenced by immunoSEQ multiplex PCR; TCRdb stores in-frame clones only, minus some. The data hold approximately 79,000 clones, with 80% observed a single time. Sample: peripheral blood. Receptor source: a man aged 45 to 65 with COVID-19, enrolled during active disease.

The chain uses TRBV4-3 and TRBJ2-2; perhaps TRBD2 as D (5 bases). CDR3 size: 15 residues. V shed 3 bases and J shed 1 base, with 9 bases lying between them. The germline gives CDR1 LGHNA, CDR2 YSLEER. The CDR3 bases are TGCGCCAGCAGCCACGCGGACTGGAACACCGGGGAGCTGTTTTTT. This encodes CASSHADWNTGELFF.

The J gene is TRBJ2-5, the V gene TRBV5-4; TRBD2 matches at 9 bases. This CDR3 is 17 amino acids long. Germline V gene lookup returns CDR1 SGHNT and CDR2 YYREEE (reference sequence). V gave up 1 base and J gave up 0 bases; unmatched junction bases: 7. For the CDR3, the DNA is TGTGCCAGCAGCTTGATGGTAGCGGGGGCGCACCAAGAGACCCAGTACTTC. This sequence encodes CASSLMVAGAHQETQYF.

V usage is TRBV4-2 and J usage is TRBJ2-7; tentatively, D is TRBD2 (6 bases). V was trimmed by 4 bases and J by 6 bases, leaving 19 bases between them. CDR1 is LGHNA, CDR2 YNFKEQ, per germline. The CDR3 has 15 residues. The CDR3 loop reads CASSPRGSERVEQYF. The CDR3 nucleotides read TGTGCCAGCAGCCCCCGGGGGAGCGAGCGCGTCGAGCAGTACTTC.

The V call is TRBV5-4, the J call TRBJ2-3; 13 bases align to TRBD2. The V segment lost 2 bases and the J segment 3 bases; nucleotides outside the gene matches: 6. There are 17 residues in the CDR3. Per the germline V gene, CDR1 is SGHNT and CDR2 is YYREEE (reference sequence). The CDR3 region is CASSLGLAGVRTDTQYF. The DNA for the CDR3 is TGTGCCAGCAGCTTAGGACTAGCGGGAGTAAGAACAGATACGCAGTATTTT.

V and J are TRBV25-1 and TRBJ2-1; 9 nucleotides align to TRBD2. The V and J ends lost 6 bases and 0 bases, in that order; junction bases with no gene match: 3. This CDR3 comprises 15 residues. CDR1 and CDR2 from the germline V gene are MGHDK and SYGVNS. The CDR3 is CASRVTSGSYNEQFF. In DNA form, the CDR3 reads TGTGCCAGCAGGGTGACTAGCGGCTCCTACAATGAGCAGTTCTTC.

The chain combines TRBV2 with TRBJ1-5; D perhaps matches TRBD1 (5 bases). The ends were cut back, 6 bases at V and 3 bases at J, with 12 bases in the middle. Germline V gives CDR1 SNHLY, CDR2 FYNNEI. The length of the CDR3 is 14 residues. The CDR3, as DNA: TGTGCCAGCAGGTTTCAGGGAAACAATCAGCCCCAGCATTTT. Amino acids: CASRFQGNNQPQHF. The full variable domain, rest sourced from reference TRBV2 and TRBJ1-5, is EPEVTQTPSHQVTQMGQEVILRCVPISNHLYFYWYRQILGQKVEFLVSFYNNEISEKSEIFDDQFSVERPDGSNFTLKIRSTKLEDSAMYFCASRFQGNNQPQHFGDGTRLSIL.

The J gene is TRBJ2-1, the V gene TRBV11-3, with 9 bases fitting TRBD2. This CDR3 has 15 residues. J was trimmed by 7 bases and V by 4 bases; bases with no gene match: 8. The germline V gene has CDR1 SGHNT and CDR2 YENEEA. The CDR3 spells CASSSLSGRGNEQFF. Written as DNA, the CDR3 is TGTGCCAGCAGCTCCCTTAGCGGGAGAGGGAATGAGCAGTTCTTC.

J is TRBJ2-1 and V is TRBV25-1; D is perhaps TRBD2 (6 bases). Germline assignment: CDR1 MGHDK and CDR2 SYGVNS. V was trimmed by 4 bases and J by 6 bases, leaving 16 bases between them. This CDR3 has 15 residues. The CDR3 loop reads CASSGSGKEVNEQFF. The DNA for the CDR3 is TGTGCCAGCAGTGGTAGCGGTAAAGAAGTCAATGAGCAGTTCTTC.

The chain links TRBV12-2 to TRBJ2-1; TRBD2, the table's D call, lacks a check against the DNA. TRBV12-2 is a pseudogene. The CDR3 consists of 18 residues. The CDR3 region is CASRIGGGGLGSYNEQFF. The CDR3, as DNA: TGTGCAAGTCGCATTGGGGGGGGCGGACTCGGCTCCTACAATGAGCAGTTCTTC.

CDR3 region: CASSADRFDEQYF. The CDR3 DNA sequence: TGTGCCAGCAGTGCTGACAGATTTGACGAGCAGTACTTC. The chain carries TRBV28 and TRBJ2-7, with a possible D match to TRBD1 (5 bases). Looked up from germline, CDR1 is MDHEN and CDR2 is SYDVKM. V lost 5 bases, J lost 5 bases, and 13 bases lay in between. The CDR3 loop spans 13 amino acids.

The rearrangement links TRBV30 to TRBJ1-5, with TRBD1 identical over 10 bases. Per the germline V gene, CDR1 is GTSNPN and CDR2 is SVGIG (reference sequence). The CDR3 has 16 amino acids. The trim removed 3 bases at V and 7 bases at J, leaving 12 bases unmatched. The CDR3 DNA is TGTGCCTGGAGCGCCCTAGGGGGACAGGGGAGCCAGCCCCAGCATTTT. Its translation: CAWSALGGQGSQPQHF.

This clone was recorded only once. V is TRBV11-2 and J is TRBJ1-2; 7 bases map to TRBD1. This CDR3 has 14 amino acids. V trimming: 2 bases; J trimming: 4 bases; junction bases outside the gene matches: 4. CDR1 SGHAT and CDR2 FQNNGV come from the germline V gene. In DNA form, the CDR3 reads TGTGCCAGCAGCTTACAGGGGGAGAGCTATGGCTACACCTTC. Amino acids: CASSLQGESYGYTF. Supplemented by reference TRBV11-2 and TRBJ1-2, the full variable domain reads EAGVAQSPRYKIIEKRQSVAFWCNPISGHATLYWYQQILGQGPKLLIQFQNNGVVDDSQLPKDRFSAERLKGVDSTLKIQPAKLEDSAVYLCASSLQGESYGYTFGSGTRLTVV.

The rearrangement links TRBV9 to TRBJ2-7; TRBD2 matches 8 bases. V dropped 3 bases and J dropped 3; count of bases not matched to a gene: 11. Germline V gene sequence: CDR1 SGDLS, CDR2 YYNGEE. This CDR3 has 16 amino acids. The CDR3 spells CASSAGPGGRGYEQYF. As DNA, the CDR3 is TGTGCCAGCAGCGCGGGGCCGGGGGGGAGAGGCTACGAGCAGTACTTC.

The rearrangement uses TRBV28 and TRBJ2-3; 11 bases fit TRBD2. Germline CDR1 reads MDHEN; CDR2 reads SYDVKM. J lost 8 bases, V lost 5 bases, and 18 bases had no gene match. This CDR3 has 18 residues. Here the CDR3 reads CASSPPPGVAGGPGTQYF. The CDR3 coding sequence is TGTGCCAGCAGTCCTCCCCCGGGGGTAGCGGGAGGGCCGGGTACGCAGTATTTT.

V is TRBV29-1 and J is TRBJ1-2; possible D gene TRBD1, 5 bases. Germline V gene data show CDR1 as SQVTM and CDR2 as ANQGSEA. The CDR3 contains 15 residues. Between the trimmed V and J ends, which lost 6 bases and 5 bases, there was a span of 22 bases. The CDR3 DNA sequence: TGCAGCGTGGCAGGGCGCATCGCGAGTGAGTATGGCTACACCTTC. It is translated as CSVAGRIASEYGYTF.

CDR3 sequence: CASSPSGGAGANVLTF. In DNA form, the CDR3 reads TGTGCCAGCAGCCCGTCAGGGGGCGCTGGGGCCAACGTCCTGACTTTC. The rearrangement joins TRBV4-2 to TRBJ2-6; 8 nucleotides agree with TRBD1. The CDR3 is 16 amino acids. The germline CDR1 and CDR2 sequences are LGHNA and YNFKEQ. V dropped 4 bases and J dropped 2; count of bases not matched to a gene: 4.

The V and J genes are TRBV12-3 or TRBV12-4 and TRBJ2-2; D is possibly TRBD2 (5 bases). V was pared by 8 bases and J by 6 bases, with 7 bases between. The CDR3 sequence is 11 residues long. The CDR3 DNA follows: TGTGCCAGCCTCGGGGCCGGGGAGCTGTTTTTT. Translation gives CASLGAGELFF.

This clone was seen a few times. The chain links TRBV9 to TRBJ2-1; 11 bases agree with TRBD2. The CDR3 has 14 residues. Germline V gene sequence: CDR1 SGDLS, CDR2 YYNGEE. The V and J ends lost 3 bases and 8 bases, in that order; junction bases with no gene match: 4. CDR3 bases: TGTGCCAGCAGCGAGGGTAGCGGGAGGGATGAGCAGTTCTTC. It encodes CASSEGSGRDEQFF.

The chain employs TRBV28 and TRBJ1-1, with D possibly matching TRBD1 (5 bases). The CDR3 is 15 amino acids. V lost 6 bases to trimming and J lost 1 base, with 15 bases between them. Germline loops: CDR1 MDHEN, CDR2 SYDVKM. The CDR3 sequence is CASSITGTGNTEAFF. The CDR3 DNA is TGTGCCAGCAGCATCACCGGGACTGGGAACACTGAAGCTTTCTTT.

This clone has just a few counts. The V gene is TRBV6-5, the J gene TRBJ2-7, with D tentatively TRBD2 (6 bases). The germline gives CDR1 MNHEY, CDR2 SVGAGI. CDR3 length: 12 amino acids. V gave up 6 bases and J gave up 6 bases, with 12 bases separating them. Written as DNA, the CDR3 is TGTGCCAGCAGGGAGGGTCGGGGCGAGCAGTACTTC. Translated, it gives CASREGRGEQYF.

The V and J genes are TRBV6-5 and TRBJ2-1; no firm D call. Trimming stripped 0 bases from V and 8 bases from J, with 5 bases between. Germline CDR1 reads MNHEY; CDR2 reads SVGAGI. This CDR3 has 12 residues. CDR3 in DNA: TGTGCCAGCAGTTACTCGCGGTATGAGCAGTTCTTC. This translates into CASSYSRYEQFF.